This T cell receptor beta chain emerged from a study of monozygotic twins with inflammatory bowel disease. On this clonotype itself: Antigen specificity is unknown.

Findings and limits, study-wide: No separation of different T cell subtypes was possible.

Through template switching, UMIs that included a 6-nucleotide sample barcode were added. The authors ran two nested PCRs of around 15 and 10 cycles on TCRalpha and TCRbeta cDNA. TCRdb processed the 5' RACE reads again and assigns one entry to each CDR3 protein, with no DNA. Recorded here are about 450,000 distinct CDR3 sequences; the top ten clones represent 2.4%. Germline-derived CDR1 and CDR2 are DFQATT and SNEGSKA (reference sequence). This CDR3 has 15 residues. This clonotype was sampled from a human donor with ulcerative colitis or Crohn's disease, or a healthy co-twin of an affected twin (not recorded which). The chain links TRBV20-1 to TRBJ2-1; TCRdb's assignment of TRBD2 cannot be checked, as there is no DNA. Specimen: blood. CDR3: CSAPRILNPINEQFF.